The T cell receptor beta chain under discussion was sequenced for a study of T cells in localized non-small cell lung cancer. This clone was seen a single time. Its target is not known. Germline V gene sequence: CDR1 LNHDA, CDR2 SQIVND (reference sequence). The CDR3 totals 14 residues. V lost 8 bases, J lost 1 base, and 6 bases stayed unmatched. General study findings and limits: Sequence data derive from only one tumor region, so heterogeneity remains possible.

Assay used: immunoSEQ multiplex PCR; TCRdb lists only in-frame clones, some missing. This sample carries over 50,000 clones, around 80% of them seen once, and the ten largest clones take 17%. The clonotype was recovered from a man aged 40-75 years with stage III lung adenocarcinoma. The sequences come from peripheral blood mononuclear cells, collected before any cancer treatment. The chain combines TRBV19 with TRBJ1-1; 8 bases are shared with TRBD1. The CDR3 sequence: CASYDRGSNTEAFF. DNA for the CDR3: TGTGCCAGTTATGACAGGGGCTCGAACACTGAAGCTTTCTTT.